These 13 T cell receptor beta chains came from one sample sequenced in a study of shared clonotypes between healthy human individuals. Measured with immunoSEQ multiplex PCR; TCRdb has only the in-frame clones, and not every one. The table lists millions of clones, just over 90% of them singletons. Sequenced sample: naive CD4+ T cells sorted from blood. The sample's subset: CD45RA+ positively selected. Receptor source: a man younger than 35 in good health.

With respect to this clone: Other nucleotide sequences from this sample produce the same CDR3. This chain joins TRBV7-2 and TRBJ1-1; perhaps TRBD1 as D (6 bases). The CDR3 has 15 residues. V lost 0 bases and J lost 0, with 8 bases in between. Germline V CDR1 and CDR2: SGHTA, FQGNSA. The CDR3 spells CASSLAGGLNTEAFF. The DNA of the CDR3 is TGTGCCAGCAGCTTAGCAGGGGGACTGAACACTGAAGCTTTCTTT.

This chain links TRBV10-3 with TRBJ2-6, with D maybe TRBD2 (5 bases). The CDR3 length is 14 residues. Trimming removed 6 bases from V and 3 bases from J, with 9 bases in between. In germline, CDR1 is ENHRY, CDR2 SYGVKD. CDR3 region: CAIRGSGGANVLTF. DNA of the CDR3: TGTGCCATCAGAGGGAGCGGTGGGGCCAACGTCCTGACTTTC.

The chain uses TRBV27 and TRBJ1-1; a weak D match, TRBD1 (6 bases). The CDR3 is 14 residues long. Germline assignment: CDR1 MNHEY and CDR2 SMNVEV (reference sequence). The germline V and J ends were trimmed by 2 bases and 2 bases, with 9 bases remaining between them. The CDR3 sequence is CASSLEGGNTEAFF. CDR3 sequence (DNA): TGTGCCAGCAGTTTAGAGGGGGGCAACACTGAAGCTTTCTTT.

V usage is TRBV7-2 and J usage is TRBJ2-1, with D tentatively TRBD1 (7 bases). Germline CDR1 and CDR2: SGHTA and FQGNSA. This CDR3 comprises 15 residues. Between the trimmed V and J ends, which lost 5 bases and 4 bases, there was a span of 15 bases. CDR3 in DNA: TGTGCCAGCAGCCCCGATCCAGGGGGGTACAATGAGCAGTTCTTC. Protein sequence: CASSPDPGGYNEQFF.

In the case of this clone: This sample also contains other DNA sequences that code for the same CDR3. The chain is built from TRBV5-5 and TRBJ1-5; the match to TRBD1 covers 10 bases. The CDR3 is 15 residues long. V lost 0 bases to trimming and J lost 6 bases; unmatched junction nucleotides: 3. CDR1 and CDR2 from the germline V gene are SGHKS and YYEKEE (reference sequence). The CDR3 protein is CASSLGQGAFQPQHF. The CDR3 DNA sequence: TGTGCCAGCAGCTTGGGACAGGGGGCATTTCAGCCCCAGCATTTT.

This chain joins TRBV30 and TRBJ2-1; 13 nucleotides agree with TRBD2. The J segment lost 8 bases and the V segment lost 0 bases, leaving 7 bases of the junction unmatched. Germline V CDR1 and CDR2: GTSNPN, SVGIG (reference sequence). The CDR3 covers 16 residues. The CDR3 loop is CAWSVPRTSGSDEQFF. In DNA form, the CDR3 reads TGTGCCTGGAGTGTGCCCCGGACTAGCGGGAGCGATGAGCAGTTCTTC.

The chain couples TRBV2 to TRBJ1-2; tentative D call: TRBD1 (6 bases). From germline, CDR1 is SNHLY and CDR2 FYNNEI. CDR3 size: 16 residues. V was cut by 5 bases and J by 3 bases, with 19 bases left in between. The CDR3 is CASSSLRRGEDYGYTF. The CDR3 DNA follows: TGTGCCAGCAGTAGCTTGCGGAGGGGGGAGGACTATGGCTACACCTTC.

The CDR3 reads CASSLGDRVYTEAFF. CDR3 sequence (DNA): TGTGCCAGCAGCTTGGGGGACAGGGTATACACTGAAGCTTTCTTT. The chain is built from TRBV5-8 and TRBJ1-1, with 9 positions matching TRBD1. From germline, CDR1 is SGHTS and CDR2 YDEGEE. The CDR3 spans 15 residues. V was pared by 0 bases and J by 3 bases, with 3 bases of the junction left unmatched.

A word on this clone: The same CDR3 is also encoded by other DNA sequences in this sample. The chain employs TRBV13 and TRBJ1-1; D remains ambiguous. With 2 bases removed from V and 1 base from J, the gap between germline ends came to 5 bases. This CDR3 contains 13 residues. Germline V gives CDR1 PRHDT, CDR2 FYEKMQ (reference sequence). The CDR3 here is CASSLTKNTEAFF. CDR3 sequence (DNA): TGTGCCAGCAGCTTAACAAAGAACACTGAAGCTTTCTTT.

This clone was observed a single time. The CDR3 nucleotides are TGTGCCAGCAGCTTAGGGTCGGGGTCCCGGGGGCCCCAGCATTTT. Its translation is CASSLGSGSRGPQHF. The chain joins TRBV13 to TRBJ1-5; D gene unclear. The CDR3 covers 15 residues. V lost 0 bases and J 9 bases, leaving 15 bases between the germline ends. Germline-derived CDR1 and CDR2 are PRHDT and FYEKMQ (reference sequence).

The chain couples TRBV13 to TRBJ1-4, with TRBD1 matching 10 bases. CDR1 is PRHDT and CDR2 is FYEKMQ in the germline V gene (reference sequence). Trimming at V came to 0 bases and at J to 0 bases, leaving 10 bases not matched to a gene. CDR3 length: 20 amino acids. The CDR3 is CASSLGIVVGQGATNEKLFF. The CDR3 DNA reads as TGTGCCAGCAGCTTAGGCATCGTGGTCGGACAGGGGGCAACTAATGAAAAACTGTTTTTT.

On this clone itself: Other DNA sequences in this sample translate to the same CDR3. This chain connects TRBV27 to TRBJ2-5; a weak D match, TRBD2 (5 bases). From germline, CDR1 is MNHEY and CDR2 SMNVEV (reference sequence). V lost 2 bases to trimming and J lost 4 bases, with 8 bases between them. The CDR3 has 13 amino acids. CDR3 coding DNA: TGTGCCAGCAGTTTACTAGGGAGAGAGACCCAGTACTTC. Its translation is CASSLLGRETQYF.

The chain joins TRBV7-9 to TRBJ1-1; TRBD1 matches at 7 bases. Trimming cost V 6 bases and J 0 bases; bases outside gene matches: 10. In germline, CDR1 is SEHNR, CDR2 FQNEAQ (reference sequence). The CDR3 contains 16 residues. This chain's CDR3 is CASSPFGQALNTEAFF. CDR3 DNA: TGTGCCAGCAGTCCATTCGGACAGGCGCTGAACACTGAAGCTTTCTTT.